This T cell receptor beta chain was found in a study of T cells in Graves' hyperthyroidism and ophthalmopathy. Study-wide findings and caveats: Most thyroid clonotypes that were expanded above 0.001 also turned up in blood.

From RNA transcripts, TCR beta CDR3 regions were amplified. The HTBI primer set was used in a first-round RT-PCR of the TCR CDR3. TCRdb called the multiplex PCR reads again in MiXCR, with one record for every CDR3 protein. The data contain 600,000 to 800,000 distinct CDR3 sequences, over 35% of them singletons. Absence of ophthalmopathy progression within 18 months defined stable Graves' hyperthyroidism. Points on this clonotype: No antigen is known for it.

This CDR3 comprises 17 residues. V was trimmed by 4 bases and J by 0 bases, leaving 19 bases between them. Germline CDR1 and CDR2: SGHAT and FQDESV (reference sequence). The clonotype comes from a woman in her thirties or forties with Graves' hyperthyroidism. Sequencing was done on a sample of blood. V and J are TRBV11-1 and TRBJ2-7, with unresolved D. CDR3 nucleotides: TGTGCCAGCAGCTCCCTAGACATCGCCTTTTTCTCCTACGAGCAGTACTTC. This translates into CASSSLDIAFFSYEQYF.